Here is one T cell receptor beta chain with its context. The antigen is not known. Caucasian adults residing in Nashville, Tennessee made up all the donors. Negatively enriched CD4+ T cells were divided by CD45RA into naive and memory. Per sorted-subset replicate PCR, input was 200 to 250 ng DNA, representing around 29,000 T cell genomes. Sequenced by immunoSEQ multiplex PCR; TCRdb stores in-frame clones only, minus some. The repertoire includes around 510,000 clones, more than 95% of them detected once, and 0.05% to 0.08% sits in the top ten. These data belong to a study of shared clonotypes between healthy human individuals. Overall study results and limits: Among the subsets, naive ones generally showed larger estimated richness than memory ones.

The sample comprised naive CD4+ T cells sorted from blood. The sample's subset: CD45RA+ positively selected. The TCR originated in a young woman in good health.

The chain's CDR3 is CAWSVGWWDTEAFF. The CDR3 bases are TGTGCCTGGAGTGTAGGGTGGTGGGACACTGAAGCTTTCTTT. The V and J genes are TRBV30 and TRBJ1-1, with D uncertain. Germline CDR1 is GTSNPN and CDR2 is SVGIG (reference sequence). The CDR3 contains 14 residues. With 0 bases removed from V and 3 bases from J, the gap between germline ends came to 11 bases.